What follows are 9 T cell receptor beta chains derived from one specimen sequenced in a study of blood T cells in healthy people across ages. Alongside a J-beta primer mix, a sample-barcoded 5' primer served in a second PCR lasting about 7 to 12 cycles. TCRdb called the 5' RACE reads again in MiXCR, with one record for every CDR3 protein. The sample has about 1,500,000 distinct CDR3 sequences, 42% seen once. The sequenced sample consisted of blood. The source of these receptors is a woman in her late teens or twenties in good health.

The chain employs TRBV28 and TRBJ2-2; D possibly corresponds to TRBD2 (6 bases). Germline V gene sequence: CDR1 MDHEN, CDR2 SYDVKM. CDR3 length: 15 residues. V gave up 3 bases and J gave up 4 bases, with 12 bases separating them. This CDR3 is CASSLGGVLTGELFF. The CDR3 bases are TGTGCCAGCAGTTTGGGCGGGGTACTCACCGGGGAGCTGTTTTTT. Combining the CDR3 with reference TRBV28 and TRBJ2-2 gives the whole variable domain DVKVTQSSRYLVKRTGEKVFLECVQDMDHENMFWYRQDPGLGLRLIYFSYDVKMKEKGDIPEGYSVSREKKERFSLILESASTNQTSMYLCASSLGGVLTGELFFGEGSRLTVL.

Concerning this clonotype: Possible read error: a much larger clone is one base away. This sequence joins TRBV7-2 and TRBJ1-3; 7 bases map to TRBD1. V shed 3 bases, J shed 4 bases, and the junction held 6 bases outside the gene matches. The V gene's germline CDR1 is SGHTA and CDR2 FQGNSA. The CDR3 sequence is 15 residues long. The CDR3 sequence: CASSFETGKGNTIYF. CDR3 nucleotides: TGTGCCAGCAGCTTTGAGACAGGGAAGGGAAACACCATATATTTT.

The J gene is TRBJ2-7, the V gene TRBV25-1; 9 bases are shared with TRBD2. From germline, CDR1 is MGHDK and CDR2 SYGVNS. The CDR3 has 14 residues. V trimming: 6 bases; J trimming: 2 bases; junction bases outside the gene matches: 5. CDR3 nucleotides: TGTGCCAGCAGACAGCGGGGGGCCCCCTACGAGCAGTACTTC. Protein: CASRQRGAPYEQYF.

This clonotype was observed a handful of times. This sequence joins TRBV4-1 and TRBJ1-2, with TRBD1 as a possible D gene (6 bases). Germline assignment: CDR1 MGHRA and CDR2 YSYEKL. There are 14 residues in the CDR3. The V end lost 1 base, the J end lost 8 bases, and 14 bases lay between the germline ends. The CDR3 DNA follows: TGCGCCAGCAGCCAAGCGGACAGAGGCGGGGGCTACACCTTC. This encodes CASSQADRGGGYTF.

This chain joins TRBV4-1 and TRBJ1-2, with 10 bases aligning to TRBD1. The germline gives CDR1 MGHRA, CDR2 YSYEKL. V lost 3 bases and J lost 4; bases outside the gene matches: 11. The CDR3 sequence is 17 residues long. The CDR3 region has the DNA TGCGCCAGCAGCCACCGCTCGACAGGGGGCGCGGGCTATGGCTACACCTTC. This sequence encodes CASSHRSTGGAGYGYTF.

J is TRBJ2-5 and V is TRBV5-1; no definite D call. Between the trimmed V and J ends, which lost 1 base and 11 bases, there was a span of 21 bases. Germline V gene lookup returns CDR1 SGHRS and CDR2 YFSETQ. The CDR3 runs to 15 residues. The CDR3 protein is CASSLTGVSSNEQYF. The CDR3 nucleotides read TGCGCCAGCAGCTTGACGGGCGTCTCGAGCAATGAGCAGTACTTC.

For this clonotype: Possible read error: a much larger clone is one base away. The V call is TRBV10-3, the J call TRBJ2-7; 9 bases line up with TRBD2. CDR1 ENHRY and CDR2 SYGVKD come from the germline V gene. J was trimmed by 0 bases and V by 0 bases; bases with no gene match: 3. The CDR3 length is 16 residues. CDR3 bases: TGTGCCATCAGTGAGTCCCCAGCGGGGGGCTCCTACGAGCAGTACTTC. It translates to CAISESPAGGSYEQYF.

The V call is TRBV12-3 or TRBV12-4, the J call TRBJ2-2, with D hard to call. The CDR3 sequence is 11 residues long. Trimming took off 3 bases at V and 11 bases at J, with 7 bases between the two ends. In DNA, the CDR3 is TGTGCCAGCAGTTTTGGCGGCGAGCTGTTTTTT. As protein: CASSFGGELFF.

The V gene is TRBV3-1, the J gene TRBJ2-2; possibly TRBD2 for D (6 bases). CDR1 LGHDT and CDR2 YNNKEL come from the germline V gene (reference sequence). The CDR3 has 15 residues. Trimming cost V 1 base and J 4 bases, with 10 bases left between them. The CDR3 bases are TGTGCCAGCAGCCAAGGGCGGGGCGGCACCGGGGAGCTGTTTTTT. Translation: CASSQGRGGTGELFF.